This entry lists 15 T cell receptor beta chains sequenced from one sample in a study of T-cell memory formation after mild COVID-19 (dated by TCRdb to the early 2020s). The library came from 5' RACE. Sequencing used an Illumina NovaSeq 6000. TCRdb took the public reads, trimmed them with fastp at Q25, ran MiXCR for clone calling and kept in-frame beta chains. Identical CDR3 protein sequences are pooled into one entry, listed with their most common genes and DNA. The sample contains about 210,000 distinct CDR3 sequences, roughly a tenth of them found a single time. 2.5% to 3.5% of the sample belongs to the ten largest clones. Material: PBMCs or a T cell subset sorted from them (not recorded which). The origin of the receptors is a man aged 18 to 29 who had mild COVID-19 (a few samples of this study predate the infection). The sample titles of this study are shuffled in the database, so cell type and time point are left out; the donor was told from shared clones.

This clonotype was seen more than once but under ten times. V usage is TRBV6-5 and J usage is TRBJ1-2, with a tentative D call TRBD1 (6 bases). Germline lookup yields CDR1 MNHEY and CDR2 SVGAGI. The CDR3 runs 15 residues. The V end lost 5 bases, the J end lost 4 bases, and 17 bases lay between the germline ends. The CDR3: CASSRQARSTYGYTF. CDR3 DNA sequence: TGTGCCAGCAGTCGACAGGCCCGTTCCACCTATGGCTACACCTTC.

V is TRBV19 and J is TRBJ1-2; tentative D call: TRBD1 (5 bases). Germline CDR1 is LNHDA and CDR2 is SQIVND (reference sequence). The length of the CDR3 is 13 residues. Trimming took 2 bases from V and 4 from J, leaving 8 bases between them. This CDR3 is CASSITQGYGYTF. In DNA form, the CDR3 reads TGTGCCAGTAGTATAACCCAGGGCTATGGCTACACCTTC.

Only a few counts were recorded for this clonotype. V usage is TRBV4-1 and J usage is TRBJ2-1; TRBD1 might be the D (6 bases). The CDR3 is 15 residues long. CDR1 is MGHRA, CDR2 YSYEKL, per germline. Trimming cost V 1 base and J 7 bases, with 14 bases left between them. CDR3 sequence: CASSQVAGVRNEQFF. The CDR3, as DNA: TGCGCCAGCAGCCAAGTGGCAGGGGTCAGGAATGAGCAGTTCTTC.

The rearrangement links TRBV13 to TRBJ2-2, with unresolved D. The CDR3 loop spans 14 amino acids. Per the germline V gene, CDR1 is PRHDT and CDR2 is FYEKMQ (reference sequence). The germline V and J ends were trimmed by 5 bases and 6 bases, with 13 bases remaining between them. Here the CDR3 DNA reads TGTGCCAGCAGCCCCAGGCGGTTTCCCGGGGAGCTGTTTTTT. Protein: CASSPRRFPGELFF. The whole variable domain, remainder taken from reference TRBV13 and TRBJ2-2, is AAGVIQSPRHLIKEKRETATLKCYPIPRHDTVYWYQQGPGQDPQFLISFYEKMQSDKGSIPDRFSAQQFSDYHSELNMSSLELGDSALYFCASSPRRFPGELFFGEGSRLTVL.

This chain uses TRBV27 with TRBJ1-4, with D perhaps TRBD1 (5 bases). Germline loops: CDR1 MNHEY, CDR2 SMNVEV (reference sequence). The CDR3 length is 17 residues. V lost 3 bases and J 6 bases, leaving 20 bases between the germline ends. As DNA, the CDR3 is TGTGCCAGCAGTTTGTCCCCTCCAGGGTTCAGGGATGAAAAACTGTTTTTT. Translated, it gives CASSLSPPGFRDEKLFF.

The rearrangement links TRBV6-5 to TRBJ2-7, with D hard to call. The CDR3 covers 12 residues. Trimming cost V 8 bases and J 0 bases, with 8 bases left between them. Germline V gene sequence: CDR1 MNHEY, CDR2 SVGAGI. The DNA of the CDR3 is TGTGCCAGCGGCAGGAGCTCCTACGAGCAGTACGTC. Translation: CASGRSSYEQYV.

The J gene is TRBJ2-3, the V gene TRBV28; 8 bases map to TRBD1. Germline V gives CDR1 MDHEN, CDR2 SYDVKM. V was clipped by 7 bases and J by 2 bases; unmatched bases: 8. This CDR3 has 15 residues. The CDR3 protein is CASTPGTGFTDTQYF. In nucleotides, the CDR3 is TGTGCCAGCACCCCAGGGACAGGATTCACAGATACGCAGTATTTT.

This chain uses TRBV19 with TRBJ2-1; the match to TRBD2 covers 9 bases. Looked up from germline, CDR1 is LNHDA and CDR2 is SQIVND (reference sequence). V lost 6 bases, J lost 6 bases, and 9 bases stayed unmatched. The CDR3 contains 15 residues. CDR3 DNA: TGTGCCAGTAGGAAGAGCGGGGGGCCCTTCAATGAGCAGTTCTTC. The encoded protein is CASRKSGGPFNEQFF.

This clonotype was found many times. This chain joins TRBV20-1 and TRBJ2-3, with D perhaps TRBD2 (6 bases). The CDR3 has 16 residues. Germline CDR1 and CDR2: DFQATT and SNEGSKA (reference sequence). Trimming removed 1 base at V and 5 bases at J, with 19 bases between. CDR3 DNA sequence: TGCAGTGCTAGAGGGGTCGGGGGAGAAGGTTTAGATACGCAGTATTTT. Encoded protein: CSARGVGGEGLDTQYF.

The genes are TRBV28 and TRBJ2-7, with D perhaps matching TRBD1 (5 bases). The ends were cut back, 5 bases at V and 5 bases at J, with 19 bases in the middle. The germline gives CDR1 MDHEN, CDR2 SYDVKM. The CDR3 extends over 15 amino acids. The CDR3 loop reads CASSRGEFSLHEQYF. CDR3 DNA: TGTGCCAGCAGTAGGGGTGAGTTTAGTCTTCACGAGCAGTACTTC.

A few counts support this clonotype. This chain links TRBV5-1 with TRBJ2-5; D gene unclear. Trimming shortened V by 4 bases and J by 1 base, and 11 bases separated the two germline ends. This CDR3 has 14 residues. Germline CDR1 and CDR2: SGHRS and YFSETQ. The CDR3 region is CASSADGIQETQYF. The CDR3 coding sequence is TGCGCCAGCAGCGCTGACGGTATCCAAGAGACCCAGTACTTC.

The chain joins TRBV7-2 to TRBJ2-1; 7 bases fit TRBD2. Germline V gives CDR1 SGHTA, CDR2 FQGNSA. V was pared by 1 base and J by 7 bases, with 7 bases of the junction left unmatched. The CDR3 runs 15 residues. The CDR3 protein is CASSLGGGLGNEQFF. The CDR3 nucleotides read TGTGCCAGCAGCTTAGGGGGGGGACTTGGTAATGAGCAGTTCTTC.

This clonotype was seen a handful of times. The chain recombines TRBV7-9 with TRBJ1-4, with TRBD1 matching 7 bases. The CDR3 runs to 15 residues. CDR1 and CDR2 (germline): SEHNR, FQNEAQ (reference sequence). Unmatched junction bases numbered 9, after V lost 6 bases and J lost 5 bases. CDR3 bases: TGTGCCAGCAGGCCCCCGGGACAGATAAATGAAAAACTGTTTTTT. Translated, it gives CASRPPGQINEKLFF.

At least ten counts were recorded for this clonotype. The rearrangement joins TRBV4-1 to TRBJ2-1; 9 bases fit TRBD1. The length of the CDR3 is 15 residues. J lost 4 bases, V lost 3 bases, and 4 bases had no gene match. The germline V gene has CDR1 MGHRA and CDR2 YSYEKL. For the CDR3, the DNA is TGCGCCAGCAGCCAGGGACAGGGTGGGTACAATGAGCAGTTCTTC. Protein sequence: CASSQGQGGYNEQFF.

In this sample, this clonotype turned up a few times. The CDR3 sequence: CAISAQGADTQYF. The DNA of the CDR3 is TGTGCCATCAGTGCACAGGGGGCAGATACGCAGTATTTT. The genes are TRBV10-3 and TRBJ2-3; 8 bases agree with TRBD1. The V gene end was trimmed by 4 bases and the J gene end by 4 bases; junction bases not matched to a gene: 1. The CDR3 has 13 residues. Germline values: CDR1 ENHRY, CDR2 SYGVKD.